The 21 T cell receptor beta chains reported below all come from one sample, sequenced in a study of T cell responses to AZD1222 COVID-19 vaccine. Clones were read by immunoSEQ multiplex PCR, and TCRdb kept only the in-frame ones, dropping some. The repertoire holds just under 80,000 clones, with around 90% as singletons. The material was peripheral blood, obtained 28 days after the second AZD1222 dose. The receptor set was obtained from an adult who received the AZD1222 COVID-19 vaccine.

The chain joins TRBV5-1 to TRBJ2-1, with a weak D call TRBD2 (5 bases). The CDR3 is 13 amino acids. The germline V gene has CDR1 SGHRS and CDR2 YFSETQ. Trimming removed 10 bases at V and 7 bases at J, with 18 bases between. Here the CDR3 reads CASGLGDGNEQFF. The CDR3 DNA is TGCGCCTCAGGCCTGGGAGATGGAAATGAGCAGTTCTTC.

The chain uses TRBV7-2 and TRBJ1-5, with D maybe TRBD1 (5 bases). CDR1 and CDR2 (germline): SGHTA, FQGNSA. V lost 2 bases, J lost 6 bases, and 14 bases lay in between. This CDR3 has 15 amino acids. CDR3 DNA: TGTGCCAGCAGCTTATTAACAGGTCGCACTCAGCCCCAGCATTTT. Translating it yields CASSLLTGRTQPQHF.

The chain links TRBV12-3 or TRBV12-4 to TRBJ2-5, with a possible D match to TRBD1 (5 bases). The germline V and J ends were trimmed by 3 bases and 4 bases, with 6 bases remaining between them. The CDR3 totals 12 residues. In DNA, the CDR3 is TGTGCCAGCAGTTTTAGGGGAGAGACCCAGTACTTC. Encoded protein: CASSFRGETQYF.

Only a few counts were recorded for this clone. V is TRBV4-3 and J is TRBJ2-7; no reliable D call. The CDR3 length is 15 residues. Trimming took off 0 bases at V and 0 bases at J, with 9 bases between the two ends. The germline V gene encodes CDR1 LGHNA and CDR2 YSLEER. The CDR3 loop is CASSQELVSSYEQYF. The DNA for the CDR3 is TGCGCCAGCAGCCAAGAACTGGTGAGCTCCTACGAGCAGTACTTC.

This chain links TRBV12-3 or TRBV12-4 with TRBJ2-4; tentatively, D is TRBD1 (6 bases). CDR3 size: 13 residues. Trimming took off 7 bases at V and 5 bases at J, with 12 bases between the two ends. This chain's CDR3 is CASIKGVQNIQYF. In DNA form, the CDR3 reads TGTGCCAGCATAAAGGGGGTCCAAAACATTCAGTACTTC.

V and J are TRBV5-6 and TRBJ2-1, with 12 positions matching TRBD1. The germline gives CDR1 SGHDT, CDR2 YYEEEE. V shed 0 bases, J shed 9 bases, and the junction held 7 bases outside the gene matches. This CDR3 contains 16 residues. This CDR3 reads CASSLGGTGGLFEQFF. Here the CDR3 DNA reads TGTGCCAGCAGCTTGGGAGGGACAGGGGGCTTGTTTGAGCAGTTCTTC.

The chain links TRBV27 to TRBJ2-7, with D hard to call. CDR1 is MNHEY, CDR2 SMNVEV, per germline (reference sequence). Trimming left V 6 bases short and J 6 bases short, with 18 bases between. The CDR3 has 14 amino acids. The CDR3 bases are TGTGCCAGCAGCTCCGTTACGAGGTTCGGCGAGCAGTACTTC. This gives the protein CASSSVTRFGEQYF.

V usage is TRBV7-8 and J usage is TRBJ2-1; 12 bases line up with TRBD2. CDR3 length equals 17 residues. CDR1 and CDR2 from the germline V gene are SGHVS and FQNEAQ. J lost 1 base, V lost 5 bases, and 6 bases had no gene match. In nucleotides, the CDR3 is TGTGCCAGCAGCACCAGGACTAGCGGGATGTCCTACAATGAGCAGTTCTTC. Its translation is CASSTRTSGMSYNEQFF.

The genes are TRBV6-2 or TRBV6-3 and TRBJ1-4; 9 positions agree with TRBD1. The CDR3 totals 16 residues. Germline V gives CDR1 MNHEY, CDR2 SVGEGT. With 4 bases clipped from V and 7 bases from J, the junction kept 10 bases outside the gene matches. The CDR3 sequence is CASSFETGGVSEKLFF. CDR3 DNA sequence: TGTGCCAGCAGTTTCGAAACAGGGGGCGTTAGTGAAAAACTGTTTTTT.

The rearrangement links TRBV18 to TRBJ2-3; D perhaps matches TRBD2 (6 bases). Germline V gives CDR1 KGHSH, CDR2 LQKENI. This CDR3 has 14 amino acids. Trimming pared 2 bases from V and 10 bases from J, leaving 16 bases between. The chain's CDR3 is CASSPGRLREAQYF. For the CDR3, the DNA is TGTGCCAGCTCACCAGGGAGGCTTCGTGAAGCGCAGTATTTT.

The chain joins TRBV5-1 to TRBJ2-1, with 10 bases aligning to TRBD1. J was trimmed by 4 bases and V by 5 bases; bases with no gene match: 3. The germline V gene encodes CDR1 SGHRS and CDR2 YFSETQ. This CDR3 is 14 amino acids long. The DNA of the CDR3 is TGCGCCAGCAGTCCGGGACAGGGGTACAATGAGCAGTTCTTC. Protein sequence: CASSPGQGYNEQFF.

This clone was seen a handful of times. This CDR3 is also generated by other DNA sequences in the sample. The chain has TRBV5-8 and TRBJ1-2; the D gene is possibly TRBD1 (6 bases). Trimming stripped 1 base from V and 4 bases from J, with 11 bases between. Germline V CDR1 and CDR2: SGHTS, YDEGEE. This CDR3 has 14 amino acids. The CDR3 is CASSLTGLGYGYTF. The CDR3 DNA follows: TGTGCCAGCAGCTTGACAGGGCTCGGCTATGGCTACACCTTC. Looking up the rest from reference TRBV5-8 and TRBJ1-2 gives the full variable domain: EAGVTQSPTHLIKTRGQQATLRCSPISGHTSVYWYQQALGLGLQFLLWYDEGEERNRGNFPPRFSGRQFPNYSSELNVNALELEDSALYLCASSLTGLGYGYTFGSGTRLTVV.

This clone has a handful of counts. This chain uses TRBV6-5 with TRBJ1-3; D call uncertain. The CDR3 is 13 residues long. Germline V lookup: CDR1 MNHEY, CDR2 SVGAGI. V shed 2 bases and J shed 0 bases, with 2 bases lying between them. The CDR3 DNA sequence: TGTGCCAGCAGTTACGGCTCTGGAAACACCATATATTTT. Translating it yields CASSYGSGNTIYF.

V is TRBV4-2 and J is TRBJ2-1; TRBD2 might be the D (5 bases). Germline-derived CDR1 and CDR2 are LGHNA and YNFKEQ. V was clipped by 4 bases and J by 3 bases, with 16 bases between them. The CDR3 runs 16 residues. The DNA for the CDR3 is TGTGCCAGCAGCCCGAGCGGCAAGGCATACTACAATGAGCAGTTCTTC. This translates into CASSPSGKAYYNEQFF.

The chain combines TRBV19 with TRBJ1-1; no reliable D call. Germline-derived CDR1 and CDR2 are LNHDA and SQIVND (reference sequence). CDR3 size: 14 residues. Between the trimmed V and J ends, which lost 6 bases and 3 bases, there was a span of 14 bases. The CDR3 DNA reads as TGTGCCAGTAGCAAGCGCGCGGTGGACACTGAAGCTTTCTTT. Translated: CASSKRAVDTEAFF.

The gene calls are TRBV28 and TRBJ1-1, with D maybe TRBD1 (6 bases). This CDR3 has 14 amino acids. The V and J ends lost 0 bases and 2 bases respectively, with 7 bases between them. Germline CDR1 and CDR2: MDHEN and SYDVKM. CDR3 sequence: CASSLWGGNTEAFF. CDR3 bases: TGTGCCAGCAGTTTATGGGGGGGCAACACTGAAGCTTTCTTT. Filled out from reference TRBV28 and TRBJ1-1, the complete variable domain reads DVKVTQSSRYLVKRTGEKVFLECVQDMDHENMFWYRQDPGLGLRLIYFSYDVKMKEKGDIPEGYSVSREKKERFSLILESASTNQTSMYLCASSLWGGNTEAFFGQGTRLTVV.

The V call is TRBV18, the J call TRBJ2-3; TRBD2 agrees at 9 bases. V shed 3 bases, J shed 0 bases, and the junction held 7 bases outside the gene matches. CDR1 KGHSH and CDR2 LQKENI come from the germline V gene. The CDR3 length is 17 residues. CDR3 DNA: TGTGCCAGCTCACCTAGATTAGCGGGAGACAGCACAGATACGCAGTATTTT. Protein: CASSPRLAGDSTDTQYF. Complete variable domain (other parts from reference TRBV18 and TRBJ2-3): NAGVMQNPRHLVRRRGQEARLRCSPMKGHSHVYWYRQLPEEGLKFMVYLQKENIIDESGMPKERFSAEFPKEGPSILRIQQVVRGDSAAYFCASSPRLAGDSTDTQYFGPGTRLTVL.

The rearrangement uses TRBV7-3 and TRBJ2-3; D not certain. Germline-derived CDR1 and CDR2 are SGHTA and FQGTGA. The CDR3 is 18 residues long. V shed 2 bases and J shed 1 base, with 19 bases lying between them. The chain's CDR3 is CASSLGRPKSPGTDTQYF. CDR3 sequence (DNA): TGTGCCAGCAGCTTAGGCCGCCCCAAGAGCCCTGGCACAGATACGCAGTATTTT. Full variable domain (missing parts from reference TRBV7-3 and TRBJ2-3): GAGVSQTPSNKVTEKGKYVELRCDPISGHTALYWYRQSLGQGPEFLIYFQGTGAADDSGLPNDRFFAVRPEGSVSTLKIQRTERGDSAVYLCASSLGRPKSPGTDTQYFGPGTRLTVL.

The V call is TRBV27, the J call TRBJ1-5; 11 positions match TRBD1. This CDR3 spans 17 amino acids. V was pared by 0 bases and J by 6 bases, with 7 bases of the junction left unmatched. Germline lookup yields CDR1 MNHEY and CDR2 SMNVEV (reference sequence). The CDR3 DNA reads TGTGCCAGCAGTTTATCGGGGACAGGGGGAGTAAGTCAGCCCCAGCATTTT. This encodes CASSLSGTGGVSQPQHF.

The chain carries TRBV19 and TRBJ2-3; 9 bases align to TRBD2. Germline V gene data show CDR1 as LNHDA and CDR2 as SQIVND (reference sequence). CDR3 length equals 16 residues. With 4 bases clipped from V and 4 bases from J, the junction kept 9 bases outside the gene matches. CDR3 DNA sequence: TGTGCCAGTAGTAGAGCGGGAGGCCCCCTCCCAGATACGCAGTATTTT. The encoded protein is CASSRAGGPLPDTQYF.

The chain joins TRBV14 to TRBJ2-1; 9 bases are shared with TRBD2. After removal of 4 bases from V and 0 bases from J, the junction contained 4 bases not matched to a gene. The CDR3 loop spans 16 amino acids. Looked up from germline, CDR1 is SGHDN and CDR2 is FVKESK. The CDR3 region is CASSPRSGSSYNEQFF. CDR3 DNA sequence: TGTGCCAGCAGCCCGCGTAGCGGGAGCTCCTACAATGAGCAGTTCTTC.